Listed below are T cell receptor beta chains from one sample, sequenced in a study of OX40 agonist ivuxolimab in advanced cancers. Sequencing used immunoSEQ multiplex PCR; TCRdb keeps in-frame clones, though not all of them. The sample lists tens of thousands of clones; 86% were seen once. This specimen was CD4+ or CD8+ T cells sorted from blood, taken in a trial of the OX40 agonist ivuxolimab. All receptors come from an adult with an advanced solid tumor such as melanoma, head and neck, liver or kidney cancer. CDR3s include the opening cysteine and the closing phenylalanine or tryptophan. D genes are given only for firm matches. Clone size, where shown, is once, few, many, or a class for clones that have expanded.

CDR3 length	clone size	V gene	D gene	J gene	CDR3 DNA	CDR3 protein
14	.	TRBV7-3	.	TRBJ2-3	TGTGCCAGCAGCCAAGGACACCCCGGAGATACGCAGTATTTT	CASSQGHPGDTQYF
13	.	TRBV5-1	.	TRBJ1-4	TGCGCCAGCAGGACGGGGCCGGATGAAAAACTGTTTTTT	CASRTGPDEKLFF
13	.	TRBV2	.	TRBJ1-4	TGTGCCAGCAAGGGGGATACTAATGAAAAACTGTTTTTT	CASKGDTNEKLFF
15	.	TRBV4-2	.	TRBJ2-1	TGTGCCAGCAGCCAAGATCCCGGACACGGGTATGAGCAGTTCTTC	CASSQDPGHGYEQFF
15	.	TRBV19	TRBD1	TRBJ2-2	TGTGCCAGTAGTAGGACAGGGGAGGACACCGGGGAGCTGTTTTTT	CASSRTGEDTGELFF
15	.	TRBV28	TRBD2	TRBJ2-1	TGTGCCAGCAGTTTAGTCCTAGCGGGGGTTAATGAGCAGTTCTTC	CASSLVLAGVNEQFF
13	.	TRBV5-1	.	TRBJ1-2	TGCGCCAGCAGCTTGCAGGATTCCTATGGCTACACCTTC	CASSLQDSYGYTF
15	.	TRBV6-6	.	TRBJ1-4	TGTGCCAGCAGTCTTGAGAGGGCTGATAATGAAAAACTGTTTTTT	CASSLERADNEKLFF
14	.	TRBV5-1	.	TRBJ1-4	TGCGCCAGCAGCTTGGACCCTATGGGGGAAAAACTGTTTTTT	CASSLDPMGEKLFF
16	.	TRBV4-2	.	TRBJ1-2	TGTGCCAGCAGCCAAGATGGTGGAGGGAGCTACTATGGCTACACCTTC	CASSQDGGGSYYGYTF
14	once	TRBV19	.	TRBJ2-7	TGTGCCAGTAGTACCCGACTAGGGCCCTACGAGCAGTACTTC	CASSTRLGPYEQYF
13	.	TRBV4-1	.	TRBJ1-5	TGCGCCAGCAGCCAGTCGAATAGGCAGCCCCAGCATTTT	CASSQSNRQPQHF